The 12 T cell receptor beta chains listed next were all sequenced from one sample in a study of CD8+ T cells in alopecia areata. As to treatment: oral pan-JAK inhibitor, 5-10 mg twice daily. Investigators isolated RNA and reverse transcribed it into cDNA to act as the sequencing template. Some clones are missing from TCRdb's copy, which holds only in-frame ones; the method was immunoSEQ multiplex PCR. The sample includes about 190,000 clones, about three fifths of them seen just once. This specimen was CD4+ T cells sorted from blood, taken at week 4, from a patient treated with tofacitinib. The receptors stem from a human donor with alopecia areata.

The chain joins TRBV14 to TRBJ2-3; D ambiguous. This CDR3 is 13 amino acids long. Per the germline V gene, CDR1 is SGHDN and CDR2 is FVKESK. V was cut by 1 base and J by 8 bases, with 10 bases left in between. This CDR3 is CASSQVFGRTQYF. CDR3 DNA: TGTGCCAGCAGCCAAGTATTCGGGCGTACGCAGTATTTT.

This clone was seen more than once but under ten times. The chain employs TRBV7-2 and TRBJ1-2; D is ambiguous. V dropped 2 bases and J dropped 1 base, with 8 bases sitting between them. This CDR3 comprises 14 residues. Germline V lookup: CDR1 SGHTA, CDR2 FQGNSA. CDR3: CASSLFPVNYGYTF. In DNA form, the CDR3 reads TGTGCCAGCAGCTTATTTCCGGTTAACTATGGCTACACCTTC.

V is TRBV7-9 and J is TRBJ2-3; D unresolved. Germline values: CDR1 SEHNR, CDR2 FQNEAQ (reference sequence). The CDR3 spans 13 residues. The V and J ends lost 4 bases and 5 bases respectively, with 10 bases between them. CDR3 region: CASSSDPIDTQYF. The CDR3, as DNA: TGTGCCAGCAGCTCTGACCCGATAGATACGCAGTATTTT.

In DNA form, the CDR3 reads TGTGCCTGGAGTGTTCTCCGTACCACCGAGACCCAGTACTTC. Amino acid sequence: CAWSVLRTTETQYF. The chain couples TRBV30 to TRBJ2-5, with unresolved D. V lost 0 bases and J lost 5, with 13 bases in between. CDR3 length: 14 residues. Germline loops: CDR1 GTSNPN, CDR2 SVGIG (reference sequence).

The rearrangement links TRBV7-6 to TRBJ2-5; D gene uncertain. The CDR3 runs 15 residues. The V gene lost 5 bases and the J gene lost 0 bases, with 13 bases spanning the gap. The germline V gene encodes CDR1 SGHVS and CDR2 FNYEAQ. The CDR3 DNA follows: TGTGCCAGCAGCCAGACTCGGACCGACCAAGAGACCCAGTACTTC. Translated, it gives CASSQTRTDQETQYF.

The chain carries TRBV10-3 and TRBJ2-2, with a tentative D call TRBD2 (6 bases). In germline, CDR1 is ENHRY, CDR2 SYGVKD. Trimming cost V 2 bases and J 2 bases, with 9 bases left between them. The CDR3 sequence is 15 residues long. The CDR3 region has the DNA TGTGCCATCAGTGAGGTGGGAGGAAACACCGGGGAGCTGTTTTTT. It translates to CAISEVGGNTGELFF.

This chain links TRBV29-1 with TRBJ2-3; TRBD2 agrees at 7 bases. The CDR3 has 14 residues. Per the germline V gene, CDR1 is SQVTM and CDR2 is ANQGSEA. The V and J ends lost 3 bases and 2 bases, in that order; junction bases with no gene match: 5. The CDR3 spells CSVDASGITDTQYF. Here the CDR3 DNA reads TGCAGCGTTGACGCTAGCGGAATCACAGATACGCAGTATTTT.

This clone has only a few counts. The chain is built from TRBV2 and TRBJ2-3; D possibly uses TRBD1 or TRBD2 (6 bases each). The CDR3 extends over 13 amino acids. The V and J ends lost 7 bases and 5 bases respectively, with 13 bases between them. Germline V lookup: CDR1 SNHLY, CDR2 FYNNEI. CDR3 residues: CASMGGSGDTQYF. Written as DNA, the CDR3 is TGTGCCAGCATGGGGGGCTCCGGAGATACGCAGTATTTT.

The chain is built from TRBV7-6 and TRBJ1-5, with D tentatively TRBD1 (5 bases). CDR3 length: 13 residues. V was pared by 0 bases and J by 6 bases, with 6 bases between. Germline CDR1 SGHVS, CDR2 FNYEAQ. CDR3 DNA: TGTGCCAGCAGCTTAGCCGGGGGTCAGCCCCAGCATTTT. Translation gives CASSLAGGQPQHF.

This chain links TRBV9 with TRBJ2-5; D might be TRBD2 (6 bases). Germline CDR1 and CDR2: SGDLS and YYNGEE. Trimming removed 3 bases from V and 5 bases from J, with 17 bases in between. The CDR3 spans 15 residues. CDR3 sequence: CASSGSGTPGETQYF. The CDR3 DNA reads TGTGCCAGCAGCGGATCCGGGACTCCGGGGGAGACCCAGTACTTC. Looking up the rest from reference TRBV9 and TRBJ2-5 gives the full variable domain: DSGVTQTPKHLITATGQRVTLRCSPRSGDLSVYWYQQSLDQGLQFLIQYYNGEERAKGNILERFSAQQFPDLHSELNLSSLELGDSALYFCASSGSGTPGETQYFGPGTRLLVL.

The rearrangement links TRBV5-1 to TRBJ2-7, with 11 bases aligning to TRBD2. The CDR3 totals 14 residues. Germline V gives CDR1 SGHRS, CDR2 YFSETQ. Trimming took 4 bases from V and 6 from J; bases not matched to a gene: 6. CDR3 in DNA: TGCGCCAGCAGCATTAGCGGGAGGGCCGTCGAGCAGTACTTC. As protein: CASSISGRAVEQYF. Full variable domain (remainder filled in from reference TRBV5-1 and TRBJ2-7): KAGVTQTPRYLIKTRGQQVTLSCSPISGHRSVSWYQQTPGQGLQFLFEYFSETQRNKGNFPGRFSGRQFSNSRSEMNVSTLELGDSALYLCASSISGRAVEQYFGPGTRLTVT.

This clone is a singleton in its sample. The chain has TRBV7-2 and TRBJ2-7, with 9 bases aligning to TRBD2. Germline-derived CDR1 and CDR2 are SGHTA and FQGNSA. V lost 4 bases to trimming and J lost 3 bases; unmatched junction nucleotides: 7. The CDR3 spans 15 residues. The CDR3 region is CASSSPGLANYEQYF. CDR3 DNA sequence: TGTGCCAGCAGCTCCCCAGGACTAGCGAACTACGAGCAGTACTTC.